Following are 17 T cell receptor beta chains from one sample sequenced in a study of blood T cells in healthy people across ages. Next came a second PCR, run for roughly 6 to 11 cycles, which used a sample-barcoded 5' primer along with a J-beta primer mix. MiXCR, applied by TCRdb to the 5' RACE reads, yields one record per CDR3 protein. The table shows some 860,000 distinct CDR3 sequences, with roughly 50% occurring only once. Sequenced: blood. The source of these receptors is a man aged 35-49 years in good health.

The rearrangement links TRBV7-3 to TRBJ2-5; possible D gene TRBD1, 6 bases. From germline, CDR1 is SGHTA and CDR2 FQGTGA. The CDR3 has 14 amino acids. With 7 bases removed from V and 11 bases from J, the gap between germline ends came to 23 bases. CDR3 nucleotides: TGTGCCAGCAAGGATGGGGCAGGGGCAAATGAGCAGTACTTC. It yields the protein CASKDGAGANEQYF.

The chain joins TRBV18 to TRBJ1-5, with D unresolved. The V and J ends lost 3 bases and 0 bases respectively, with 9 bases between them. This CDR3 comprises 15 residues. CDR1 is KGHSH, CDR2 LQKENI, per germline. This chain's CDR3 is CASSPQRDSNQPQHF. The CDR3 region has the DNA TGTGCCAGCTCACCCCAGAGAGATAGCAATCAGCCCCAGCATTTT. Looking up the rest from reference TRBV18 and TRBJ1-5 gives the full variable domain: NAGVMQNPRHLVRRRGQEARLRCSPMKGHSHVYWYRQLPEEGLKFMVYLQKENIIDESGMPKERFSAEFPKEGPSILRIQQVVRGDSAAYFCASSPQRDSNQPQHFGDGTRLSIL.

The V and J genes are TRBV28 and TRBJ2-1; no reliable D call. The end of the DNA aligns better with TRBJ2-7, so the J call may be wrong. This CDR3 region has 12 residues. Germline CDR1 MDHEN, CDR2 SYDVKM. This CDR3 is CASSVSYNEQYF. The CDR3 DNA is TGTGCCAGCAGTGTCTCCTACAATGAGCAGTACTTC.

In this sample, this clonotype turned up a few times. The chain carries TRBV7-2 and TRBJ1-6; possible D gene TRBD1, 6 bases. V was shortened by 2 bases and J by 5 bases, with 16 bases between the two germline ends. Germline assignment: CDR1 SGHTA and CDR2 FQGNSA. This CDR3 is built from 17 residues. The CDR3 DNA reads as TGTGCCAGCAGCTTATACCTCAGCGGGGGCGATAATTCACCCCTCCACTTT. This encodes CASSLYLSGGDNSPLHF.

The rearrangement uses TRBV20-1 and TRBJ1-2, with TRBD1 identical over 7 bases. V shed 7 bases, J shed 8 bases, and the junction held 10 bases outside the gene matches. The CDR3 spans 12 residues. Germline CDR1 DFQATT, CDR2 SNEGSKA (reference sequence). CDR3 amino acids: CSVVGGAGGYTF. Here the CDR3 DNA reads TGCAGTGTCGTAGGGGGCGCCGGGGGCTACACCTTC.

This clonotype came up a few times. The J gene is TRBJ2-7, the V gene TRBV29-1; D not resolved. The CDR3 has 12 amino acids. CDR1 is SQVTM, CDR2 ANQGSEA, per germline. The V end was cut by 5 bases, the J end by 0 bases, with 8 bases between. CDR3 loop: CSVRRSSYEQYF. The CDR3 DNA follows: TGCAGCGTTCGGCGGAGCTCCTACGAGCAGTACTTC.

CDR3 nucleotide sequence: TGCAGCGTTGAGGGGCTAACTTATGGCTACACCTTC. Translation gives CSVEGLTYGYTF. V is TRBV29-1 and J is TRBJ1-2; a possible D gene is TRBD1 (5 bases). Germline V gene sequence: CDR1 SQVTM, CDR2 ANQGSEA. The CDR3 is 12 residues long. With 3 bases removed from V and 5 bases from J, the gap between germline ends came to 10 bases.

The gene calls are TRBV7-3 and TRBJ2-1; 10 nucleotides line up with TRBD2. This CDR3 contains 15 residues. V shed 5 bases and J 4 bases; nucleotides not matched to a gene: 5. Germline CDR1 is SGHTA and CDR2 is FQGTGA. DNA for the CDR3: TGTGCCAGCAGCCGAGCGGGGGGGCAATACAATGAGCAGTTCTTC. Translated, it gives CASSRAGGQYNEQFF.

The J gene is TRBJ1-5, the V gene TRBV7-3, with D tentatively TRBD1 (5 bases). Trimming shortened V by 9 bases and J by 4 bases, and 31 bases separated the two germline ends. The CDR3 runs to 19 residues. Germline V gene data show CDR1 as SGHTA and CDR2 as FQGTGA. The CDR3 here is CASPYSTSFRDVGNQPQHF. CDR3 nucleotides: TGTGCCAGTCCCTACTCGACCTCCTTCCGGGACGTTGGAAATCAGCCCCAGCATTTT.

The table lists this clonotype with a few counts. The chain combines TRBV27 with TRBJ2-6; the D gene is possibly TRBD1 (5 bases). The CDR3 extends over 16 amino acids. Deletions cut 5 bases from V and 1 base from J, with 12 bases between. The germline V gene has CDR1 MNHEY and CDR2 SMNVEV (reference sequence). CDR3 bases: TGTGCCAGCAGTGACCCGCAGGGTTCTGGGGCCAACGTCCTGACTTTC. Residues: CASSDPQGSGANVLTF.

The rearrangement uses TRBV28 and TRBJ2-7, with 8 bases aligning to TRBD2. The DNA end favors TRBJ2-1, so the J call may be wrong. The germline V gene has CDR1 MDHEN and CDR2 SYDVKM. The CDR3 sequence is 16 residues long. Here the CDR3 reads CASSLSSNGRANEQFF. DNA of the CDR3: TGTGCCAGCAGTTTATCGAGTAACGGGAGGGCCAATGAGCAGTTCTTC.

This clonotype was observed a few times. The CDR3 DNA reads as TGCAGTGCTAGGAGACTAGCGGAGAGCTACGAGCAGTACTTC. It yields the protein CSARRLAESYEQYF. The V gene is TRBV20-1, the J gene TRBJ2-7, with 9 bases identical to TRBD2. This CDR3 region has 14 residues. V shed 3 bases, J shed 3 bases, and the junction held 6 bases outside the gene matches. Germline CDR1 reads DFQATT; CDR2 reads SNEGSKA (reference sequence).

The rearrangement uses TRBV12-3 or TRBV12-4 and TRBJ1-4; D not resolved. V was clipped by 3 bases and J by 8 bases, with 10 bases between them. The length of the CDR3 is 13 residues. The CDR3 spells CASSFPSREKLFF. The CDR3 DNA is TGTGCCAGCAGTTTTCCATCTAGAGAAAAACTGTTTTTT.

This clonotype was detected a few times. This chain uses TRBV13 with TRBJ2-1, with D tentatively TRBD1 (5 bases). This CDR3 is 15 amino acids long. CDR1 and CDR2 (germline): PRHDT, FYEKMQ (reference sequence). V lost 3 bases and J lost 3, with 12 bases in between. This CDR3 reads CASSFNQGYYNEQFF. The CDR3 DNA is TGTGCCAGCAGCTTTAACCAGGGCTACTACAATGAGCAGTTCTTC.

This chain links TRBV29-1 with TRBJ1-2; no reliable D call. Trimming took off 4 bases at V and 5 bases at J, with 14 bases between the two ends. Germline V gene data show CDR1 as SQVTM and CDR2 as ANQGSEA. This CDR3 contains 13 residues. The CDR3 DNA reads as TGCAGCGTTGCGGGAGGTCGCGAATATGGCTACACCTTC. As protein: CSVAGGREYGYTF.

The chain combines TRBV5-1 with TRBJ1-2; D is undetermined. Germline V CDR1 and CDR2: SGHRS, YFSETQ. The V end lost 0 bases, the J end lost 0 bases, and 18 bases lay between the germline ends. The CDR3 spans 18 residues. CDR3 residues: CASSLAQITVKANYGYTF. In DNA, the CDR3 is TGCGCCAGCAGCTTGGCGCAGATAACAGTGAAGGCTAACTATGGCTACACCTTC.

This clonotype was counted only a few times. The rearrangement joins TRBV7-2 to TRBJ2-3; no reliable D call. This CDR3 region has 13 residues. The germline V gene has CDR1 SGHTA and CDR2 FQGNSA. The V end was cut by 5 bases, the J end by 0 bases, with 6 bases between. The CDR3: CASSRPSTDTQYF. In nucleotides, the CDR3 is TGTGCCAGCAGCCGACCTAGCACAGATACGCAGTATTTT. Full variable domain (rest looked up from reference TRBV7-2 and TRBJ2-3): GAGVSQSPSNKVTEKGKDVELRCDPISGHTALYWYRQSLGQGLEFLIYFQGNSAPDKSGLPSDRFSAERTGGSVSTLTIQRTQQEDSAVYLCASSRPSTDTQYFGPGTRLTVL.